Listed below are T cell receptor beta chains from one sample, sequenced in a study of shared clonotypes between healthy human individuals. The repertoire was sequenced with immunoSEQ multiplex PCR; TCRdb's copy has only in-frame clones and lacks some. The sample lists 1,500,000 or so clones; around 98.5% were seen once. Source material: naive CD4+ T cells sorted from blood. These receptors were collected from a man aged 25 to 40 in good health. The CDR3 runs from the conserved cysteine through the conserved F or W. A D gene is named only where the DNA matches it firmly. Some rows mark clone size as missing; the rest say once, few, many or name a class of expanded clone.

CDR3nt	CDR3aa	j_gene	v_gene	abundance	d_gene
TGCAGCGTTGCCAGGGGGCCCAAAGATACGCAGTATTTT	CSVARGPKDTQYF	TRBJ2-3	TRBV29-1	.	TRBD1
TGCGCCAGCAGCTCTCGGGAGGGCTACTCCCGTGAGCAGTTCTTC	CASSSREGYSREQFF	TRBJ2-1	TRBV5-1	.	TRBD2
TGCGCCAGCACCCCGGGACTCCCAGGCGCAGATACGCAGTATTTT	CASTPGLPGADTQYF	TRBJ2-3	TRBV10-2	.	.
TGTGCCAGCAGCCGGGACGTAGAGACCCAGTACTTC	CASSRDVETQYF	TRBJ2-5	TRBV5-4	.	.
TGTGCCATCAGAGATTCCAGGTCCTACAATGAGCAGTTCTTC	CAIRDSRSYNEQFF	TRBJ2-1	TRBV10-3	.	.
TGTGCCAGCAGCTTAGCGCCTAAAGGGACCCAGTACTTC	CASSLAPKGTQYF	TRBJ2-5	TRBV7-8	.	.
TGTGCCAGCAGCGTAGAAGCGGGACTCTACGAGCAGTACTTC	CASSVEAGLYEQYF	TRBJ2-7	TRBV9	once	TRBD2
TGCAGCGTTGAGAGGGGGCCTGGGTATGGCTACACCTTC	CSVERGPGYGYTF	TRBJ1-2	TRBV29-1	once	TRBD1
TGTGCCAGCAGCCGCCGGGACAGGGGGCCCCACTACGAGCAGTACTTC	CASSRRDRGPHYEQYF	TRBJ2-7	TRBV14	.	TRBD1
TGTGCCAGCAGCTTCGCACGGATCACAGATACGCAGTATTTT	CASSFARITDTQYF	TRBJ2-3	TRBV5-8	.	.
TGTGCCAGCAGCGTAGGCTCGGCCTCCTACGAGCAGTACTTC	CASSVGSASYEQYF	TRBJ2-7	TRBV9	.	.
TGTGCAAGTCGCGCACTCGGAGGGAAGTCCTACAATGAGCAGTTCTTC	CASRALGGKSYNEQFF	TRBJ2-1	TRBV12-2	.	.
TGCGCCAGCAGCCTACAGGGGGCTAATGAAAAACTGTTTTTT	CASSLQGANEKLFF	TRBJ1-4	TRBV5-1	.	TRBD1
TGTGCCAGCAGCTCAACGGGAGTCTTTTATAGCAATCAGCCCCAGCATTTT	CASSSTGVFYSNQPQHF	TRBJ1-5	TRBV28	.	.
TGTGCCAGCTCACCAGCGGGGGGTACCCAAGAGACCCAGTACTTC	CASSPAGGTQETQYF	TRBJ2-5	TRBV18	.	TRBD2
TGCGCCAGCAGCGGCGGAATACAAGAGACCCAGTACTTC	CASSGGIQETQYF	TRBJ2-5	TRBV5-1	once	.
TGTGCCAGCAGTGAATATAGACTAGCGGGTAGCACAGATACGCAGTATTTT	CASSEYRLAGSTDTQYF	TRBJ2-3	TRBV25-1	.	TRBD2
TGCGCCAGCAGCCAAGATTGGAGGGACAGGGCCTATGGCTACACCTTC	CASSQDWRDRAYGYTF	TRBJ1-2	TRBV4-3	.	TRBD1
TGTGCCAGCTCACCCGGGGCGAACACTGAAGCTTTCTTT	CASSPGANTEAFF	TRBJ1-1	TRBV18	.	.
TGTGCCAGCAGCGTAGCTACGGCAGTTCAAGGCTACACCTTC	CASSVATAVQGYTF	TRBJ1-2	TRBV9	.	.
TGCAGCGCAGGAGTGGGCAGCGCCCTAGAGACCCAGTACTTC	CSAGVGSALETQYF	TRBJ2-5	TRBV29-1	.	.
TGCGCCAGCAGTGTCGGGACTCTTCCCGGGGATGAGCAGTTCTTC	CASSVGTLPGDEQFF	TRBJ2-1	TRBV4-1	.	.
TGCAGCGTTGTGGGGAGCTCCTACGAGCAGTACTTC	CSVVGSSYEQYF	TRBJ2-7	TRBV29-1	once	.
TGTGCCAGCAGCGTAGACCTGAGCGGGAGGACCTACGAGCAGTACTTC	CASSVDLSGRTYEQYF	TRBJ2-7	TRBV9	.	TRBD2
TGTGCCAGTAACGATGTTCCGAACACTGAAGCTTTCTTT	CASNDVPNTEAFF	TRBJ1-1	TRBV19	.	.
TGTGCCAGCAGCGTCGAGGTTCTGGGAAACACCATATATTTT	CASSVEVLGNTIYF	TRBJ1-3	TRBV9	.	.
TGCGCCAGCAGCTTGTCAGTTGCCTACGAGCAGTACTTC	CASSLSVAYEQYF	TRBJ2-7	TRBV5-1	once	.
TGTGCCAGTAGCCCGGCGGGACTAGCGGTCTCTGGGGCCAACGTCCTGACTTTC	CASSPAGLAVSGANVLTF	TRBJ2-6	TRBV19	.	TRBD2
TGTGCCAGCACCTTTCCAGGGGCGCCCACTGAAGCTTTCTTT	CASTFPGAPTEAFF	TRBJ1-1	TRBV28	.	.
TGTGCCAGCAGTCCCCTTTACGAGCAGTACTTC	CASSPLYEQYF	TRBJ2-7	TRBV28	.	.
TGTGCCAGCAGCAGTCGGGTCAGGTTTCTCAATGAGCAGTTCTTC	CASSSRVRFLNEQFF	TRBJ2-1	TRBV7-6	once	.
TGTGCCAGCACCGGACTAGCGGCCACAGATACGCAGTATTTT	CASTGLAATDTQYF	TRBJ2-3	TRBV7-2	once	TRBD2
TGTGCCAGCAGCTTGCGGGGGCTGCGCGATGAAGCTTTCTTT	CASSLRGLRDEAFF	TRBJ1-1	TRBV5-6	.	.
TGTGCCAGCAGTTTAAGTCGATGGGGATATAGCAATCAGCCCCAGCATTTT	CASSLSRWGYSNQPQHF	TRBJ1-5	TRBV28	.	.
TGTGCCAGCAGCCTAGGACCCGGCGGATATGGCTACACCTTC	CASSLGPGGYGYTF	TRBJ1-2	TRBV14	.	.
TGTGCCAGCAAAGTAGCGGGGGGGAGCTCCTACGAGCAGTACTTC	CASKVAGGSSYEQYF	TRBJ2-7	TRBV13	.	TRBD2
TGCGCCAGCAGTCCTGGAGCAGAATCCTACAATGAGCAGTTCTTC	CASSPGAESYNEQFF	TRBJ2-1	TRBV23-1	.	.
TGTGCCAGCAGTTTGGAACGGGCAGACAATGAGCAGTTCTTC	CASSLERADNEQFF	TRBJ2-1	TRBV6-5	.	.
TGTGCCAGCAGTTCCGCCGGGACAGGAAACGAAAAACTGTTTTTT	CASSSAGTGNEKLFF	TRBJ1-4	TRBV28	.	TRBD1
TGCAGCGTTCGTAGACAGGCCTTAAGGACTGAAGCTTTCTTT	CSVRRQALRTEAFF	TRBJ1-1	TRBV29-1	.	.
TGCGCCAGCAGCCGCAAGACGGCGGACTCAGGTCGGAACACCGGGGAGCTGTTTTTT	CASSRKTADSGRNTGELFF	TRBJ2-2	TRBV4-1	.	.
TGCGCCAGCCGGAGGACAGGGGTGGACTATGGCTACACCTTC	CASRRTGVDYGYTF	TRBJ1-2	TRBV5-1	.	TRBD1
TGTGCCAGCAGCCGCCAGGGACAGGGGTGGTACGAGCAGTACTTC	CASSRQGQGWYEQYF	TRBJ2-7	TRBV5-4	.	TRBD1
TGTGCCAGCTTCCGGACTACGACTGGGGAGACCCAGTACTTC	CASFRTTTGETQYF	TRBJ2-5	TRBV2	.	.